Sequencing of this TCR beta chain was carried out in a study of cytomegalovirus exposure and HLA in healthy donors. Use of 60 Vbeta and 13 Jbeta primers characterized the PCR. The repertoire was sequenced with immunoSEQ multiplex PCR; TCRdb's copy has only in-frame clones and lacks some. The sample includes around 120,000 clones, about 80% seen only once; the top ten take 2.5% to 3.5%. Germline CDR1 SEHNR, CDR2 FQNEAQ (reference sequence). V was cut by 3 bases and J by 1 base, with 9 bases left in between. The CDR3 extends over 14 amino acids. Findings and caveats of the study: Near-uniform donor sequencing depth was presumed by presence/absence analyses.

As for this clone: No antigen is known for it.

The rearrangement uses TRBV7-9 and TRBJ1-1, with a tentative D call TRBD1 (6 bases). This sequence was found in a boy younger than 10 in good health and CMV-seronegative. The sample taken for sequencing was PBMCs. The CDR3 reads CASSFGQPNTEAFF. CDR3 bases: TGTGCCAGCAGCTTCGGACAGCCGAACACTGAAGCTTTCTTT. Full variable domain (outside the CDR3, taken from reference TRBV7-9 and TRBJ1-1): DTGVSQNPRHKITKRGQNVTFRCDPISEHNRLYWYRQTLGQGPEFLTYFQNEAQLEKSRLLSDRFSAERPKGSFSTLEIQRTEQGDSAMYLCASSFGQPNTEAFFGQGTRLTVV.